The rows below give T cell receptor beta chains drawn from one sample of a study of patients and donors after allogeneic stem cell transplantation. TCRdb re-analysed the RT-PCR reads in MiXCR, keeping a single row per CDR3 protein. The table includes approximately 430,000 distinct CDR3 sequences, around 15% detected once. Sequenced material: blood, either unsorted or a sorted T cell fraction (not recorded which). The receptors were gathered from a human donor who was either an allogeneic HSCT recipient or a stem cell or donor lymphocyte infusion donor (not recorded which). It is not recorded whose cells these are; they may come from a transplant donor. CDR3s include the opening cysteine and the closing phenylalanine or tryptophan. D genes are given only for firm matches. Size tells how often a clone was seen (once, few, many) or the class of an expanded clone, and some rows leave it out.

length | J | D | size | V | DNA | CDR3
16 | TRBJ2-1 | NA | few | TRBV10-3 | TGTGCCATCAGTGAGTCGGTCCTGAACTCCTACAATGAGCAGTTCTTC | CAISESVLNSYNEQFF
16 | TRBJ2-1 | NA | many | TRBV4-2 | TGTGCCAGCAGCCAAGATCTGCGCTTGGCCTACAATGAGCAGTTCTTC | CASSQDLRLAYNEQFF
13 | TRBJ2-1 | NA | many | TRBV12-3/TRBV12-4 | TGTGCCAGCAGTCCCTCAGACAGAAATGAGCAGTTCTTC | CASSPSDRNEQFF
12 | TRBJ2-2 | NA | few | TRBV29-1 | TGCAGCGTTTGGGGACACGGCGGGGAGCTGTTTTTT | CSVWGHGGELFF
16 | TRBJ2-1 | NA | many | TRBV24-1 | TGTGCCACCAGTGACCGGGGAGCTTCAGAGTACAATGAGCAGTTCTTC | CATSDRGASEYNEQFF
15 | TRBJ1-5 | NA | few | TRBV5-1 | TGCGCCAGCAGCTTGGGGGCAGGGACTTATCAGCCCCAGCATTTT | CASSLGAGTYQPQHF
15 | TRBJ2-5 | NA | few | TRBV4-2 | TGTGCCAGCAGCCAAGTTGGTACGGGGGAAGAGACCCAGTACTTC | CASSQVGTGEETQYF
16 | TRBJ2-1 | TRBD1 | NA | TRBV2 | TGTGCCAGCAGGGAGACAGGGGGCCTTTCCTACAATGAGCAGTTCTTC | CASRETGGLSYNEQFF
16 | TRBJ2-1 | NA | NA | TRBV9 | TGTGCCAGCAGCACTTACCGGGACGCCTCCTACAATGAGCAGTTCTTC | CASSTYRDASYNEQFF
14 | TRBJ2-2 | NA | few | TRBV18 | TGTGCCAGCTCACCACCCAGGGAGGCCGGGGAGCTGTTTTTT | CASSPPREAGELFF
16 | TRBJ2-7 | NA | many | TRBV29-1 | TGCAGCGCCGCTGTACTGGGGACCTCGTTCACCTACGAGCAGTACTTC | CSAAVLGTSFTYEQYF
13 | TRBJ1-2 | NA | NA | TRBV29-1 | TGCAGCGCCGGCAACACCCCCAACTATGGCTACACCTTC | CSAGNTPNYGYTF
16 | TRBJ1-5 | NA | few | TRBV4-1 | TGCGCCAGCAGCCCAAAAGACAGGATTAGCAATCAGCCCCAGCATTTT | CASSPKDRISNQPQHF
14 | TRBJ2-3 | NA | few | TRBV20-1 | TGCAGTGCTTCCCCTTTGGCTGGCACAGATACGCAGTATTTT | CSASPLAGTDTQYF
10 | TRBJ2-7 | NA | few | TRBV29-1 | TGCAGCGTTTCCCTGGAGGAGCAGTACTTC | CSVSLEEQYF
15 | TRBJ1-5 | TRBD1 | NA | TRBV18 | TGTGCCAGCTCGACCGGGACAGGGGGAAGGCAGCCCCAGCATTTT | CASSTGTGGRQPQHF
14 | TRBJ2-1 | TRBD1 | few | TRBV5-1 | TGCGCCAGCAGCTTGGACAGGGGGTTCGATGAGCAGTTCTTC | CASSLDRGFDEQFF
17 | TRBJ2-3 | TRBD2 | NA | TRBV25-1 | TGTGCCAGCAGTGAATGGGCTAGCGGGAGGCGAATAGATACGCAGTATTTT | CASSEWASGRRIDTQYF
13 | TRBJ1-5 | TRBD1 | NA | TRBV20-1 | TGCAGTGCCGACAGGGGGCTAAGTCAGCCCCAGCATTTT | CSADRGLSQPQHF
16 | TRBJ2-7 | TRBD1 | NA | TRBV28 | TGTGCCAGCAGTGTCCCGACAGGGGGCGTGGTCTACGAGCAGTACTTC | CASSVPTGGVVYEQYF
14 | TRBJ1-1 | NA | few | TRBV6-5 | TGTGCCAGCAGTTACTCGGGAGGGGGGAGGGAAGCTTTCTTT | CASSYSGGGREAFF
15 | TRBJ2-1 | TRBD1 | many | TRBV27 | TGTGCCAGCAGTTTATCAGGGGGCCGCTACAATGAGCAGTTCTTC | CASSLSGGRYNEQFF
17 | TRBJ1-6 | NA | NA | TRBV6-9 | TGTGCCAGCAGTTACAAGGATTTGAGCTCCTATAATTCACCCCTCCACTTT | CASSYKDLSSYNSPLHF
17 | TRBJ2-4 | NA | few | TRBV20-1 | TGCAGTGCTAGAGGGCGAGTACACGGCAGGGTACAAAACATTCAGTACTTC | CSARGRVHGRVQNIQYF
11 | TRBJ2-3 | NA | many | TRBV29-1 | TGCAGCGTTCTCTCCCCCGATACGCAGTATTTT | CSVLSPDTQYF
13 | TRBJ1-2 | TRBD1 | few | TRBV12-3/TRBV12-4 | TGTGCCAGCAGTTCGGACAGGGGAGATGGCTACACCTTC | CASSSDRGDGYTF
17 | TRBJ2-1 | NA | few | TRBV24-1 | TGTGCCACCAGTGCTGCGTCGCTCGGGATCCACTACAATGAGCAGTTCTTC | CATSAASLGIHYNEQFF
15 | TRBJ2-3 | TRBD1 | few | TRBV28 | TGTGCCAGCAGTTTACAGGGGGCGGTCGCAGATACGCAGTATTTT | CASSLQGAVADTQYF
14 | TRBJ2-2 | TRBD2 | once | TRBV20-1 | TGCAGTGCGCCCGGGACTAGCGGGTCCGGGGAGCTGTTTTTT | CSAPGTSGSGELFF
15 | TRBJ1-2 | TRBD1 | NA | TRBV27 | TGTGCCAGCAGTTTTGTAGGACAGGGATTCTATGGCTACACCTTC | CASSFVGQGFYGYTF
13 | TRBJ1-6 | NA | few | TRBV6-1 | TGTGCCAGCAGTATAGGAAGAGATTCACCCCTCCACTTT | CASSIGRDSPLHF
14 | TRBJ2-3 | TRBD2 | few | TRBV5-1 | TGCGCCAGCAGCTCGGCAGGGAGGGCAGATACGCAGTATTTT | CASSSAGRADTQYF
15 | TRBJ2-3 | NA | many | TRBV12-3/TRBV12-4 | TGTGCCAGCACCGAGACCGGGACCACCACAGATACGCAGTATTTT | CASTETGTTTDTQYF
13 | TRBJ2-2 | TRBD1 | NA | TRBV29-1 | TGCAGCTTCGGACAGGGGGCAACCGGGGAGCTGTTTTTT | CSFGQGATGELFF
14 | TRBJ2-2 | TRBD2 | many | TRBV7-2 | TGTGCCAGCAGTTTCGCGGGGGACACCGGGGAGCTGTTTTTT | CASSFAGDTGELFF
15 | TRBJ2-3 | TRBD1 | many | TRBV20-1 | TGCAGTGCTAGCCCCACAGGGGGCTTCACAGATACGCAGTATTTT | CSASPTGGFTDTQYF
16 | TRBJ1-2 | TRBD1 | few | TRBV20-1 | TGCAGTGCTAAGCGGGACAGTCCTTACTCTAACTATGGCTACACCTTC | CSAKRDSPYSNYGYTF
11 | TRBJ2-3 | NA | few | TRBV5-5 | TGTGCCAGCAGCTTGTTCCCAGGGGAGTATTTT | CASSLFPGEYF
17 | TRBJ2-6 | NA | NA | TRBV6-1 | TGTGCCAGCAGCCGAAAGGCGGGGAACTCTGGGGCCAACGTCCTGACTTTC | CASSRKAGNSGANVLTF
17 | TRBJ2-4 | NA | NA | TRBV7-9 | TGTGCCAGCAGCCCCATTCTCGGAGTCTCGGCCAAAAACATTCAGTACTTC | CASSPILGVSAKNIQYF
15 | TRBJ2-1 | NA | NA | TRBV25-1 | TGTGCCAGCAGTGCGGCGAGACCCCTTTACAATGAGCAGTTCTTC | CASSAARPLYNEQFF
15 | TRBJ1-1 | TRBD1 | few | TRBV20-1 | TGCAGTGCTAGAGCCACCGGGACAGGGAACACTGAAGCTTTCTTT | CSARATGTGNTEAFF
14 | TRBJ2-7 | NA | few | TRBV24-1 | TGTGCCACCTCGCCGACAGGCTTCCCCTACGAGCAGTACTTC | CATSPTGFPYEQYF
15 | TRBJ2-1 | NA | few | TRBV20-1 | TGCAGTGCTAGAGATGAGGGCGGAACCTACAATGAGCAGTTCTTC | CSARDEGGTYNEQFF
13 | TRBJ1-1 | NA | few | TRBV6-6 | TGTGCCACTCGTAATCCTAGCGACACTGAAGCTTTCTTT | CATRNPSDTEAFF
11 | TRBJ2-1 | NA | few | TRBV3-1 | TGTGCCAGCAGCCACAGGTACGAGCAGTTCTTC | CASSHRYEQFF
12 | TRBJ1-1 | NA | few | TRBV6-5 | TGTGCCAGCAGAAACAGGATCTCTGAAGCTTTCTTT | CASRNRISEAFF
15 | TRBJ2-5 | NA | NA | TRBV3-1 | TGTGCCAGCAGCCAAGACGGGTCGGACCAAGTGACCCAGTACTTC | CASSQDGSDQVTQYF
13 | TRBJ1-1 | NA | NA | TRBV18 | TGTGCCAGCTCACCTTTTATTTACACTGAAGCTTTCTTT | CASSPFIYTEAFF
15 | TRBJ2-5 | TRBD1 | NA | TRBV5-1 | TGCGCCAGCAGCAGGACGGGACAGGGTTCCGAGACCCAGTACTTC | CASSRTGQGSETQYF
14 | TRBJ2-1 | TRBD2 | NA | TRBV18 | TGTGCCAGCTCACTAGCGGGAGCGGACAATGAGCAGTTCTTC | CASSLAGADNEQFF
10 | TRBJ1-1 | NA | many | TRBV29-1 | TGCAGCGCCTCGACAGAGGAAGCTTTCTTT | CSASTEEAFF
17 | TRBJ2-3 | TRBD2 | NA | TRBV3-1 | TGTGCCAGCAGCCAACCGTCCAGCGGGATGGGCACAGATACGCAGTATTTT | CASSQPSSGMGTDTQYF
16 | TRBJ2-2 | NA | NA | TRBV24-1 | TGTGCCACCAGCCCCGCGCCACAGGGAAAGACCGGGGAGCTGTTTTTT | CATSPAPQGKTGELFF
16 | TRBJ1-2 | TRBD1 | few | TRBV7-9 | TGTGCCAGCAGCTTACCCACGACAGGGGGTAACTATGGCTACACCTTC | CASSLPTTGGNYGYTF
15 | TRBJ1-2 | NA | few | TRBV7-3 | TGTGCCAGCAGCTTAGAAGGGACAAGACCCTATGGCTACACCTTC | CASSLEGTRPYGYTF
14 | TRBJ1-1 | TRBD1 | NA | TRBV6-2/TRBV6-3 | TGTGCCAGCAGTTACACCAGGGGGGATACTGAAGCTTTCTTT | CASSYTRGDTEAFF
14 | TRBJ2-2 | TRBD2 | NA | TRBV2 | TGTGCCTGCCTTCGGGGGAGGGGCACCGGGGAGCTGTTTTTT | CACLRGRGTGELFF
15 | TRBJ1-6 | NA | NA | TRBV12-3/TRBV12-4 | TGTGCCAGCAGGGGAGACAACTCCTATAATTCACCCCTCCACTTT | CASRGDNSYNSPLHF